These 22 T cell receptor beta chains were sequenced from one sample in a study of T cell repertoires in cytomegalovirus infection. TCRdb reprocessed the reads with MiXCR, giving one entry per CDR3 protein. The sample contains about 180,000 distinct CDR3 sequences, around 15% of which appear only once. The material sequenced was PBMCs. All receptors come from a human donor in good health (CMV status not recorded). Some clones in this sample may be carry-over from other donors' samples.

V gene TRBV6-2 or TRBV6-3 combines with J gene TRBJ2-7; 12 positions match TRBD2. The CDR3 runs 17 residues. Germline V CDR1 and CDR2: MNHEY, SVGEGT. V lost 5 bases and J lost 4; bases outside the gene matches: 12. CDR3 region: CASSHQTSGGPKYEQYF. The DNA of the CDR3 is TGTGCCAGCAGTCATCAGACTAGCGGGGGCCCGAAGTACGAGCAGTACTTC.

The sample holds many counts of this clonotype. This sequence joins TRBV7-9 and TRBJ1-1; D uncertain. V was clipped by 8 bases and J by 1 base, with 11 bases between them. The CDR3 contains 13 residues. Germline assignment: CDR1 SEHNR and CDR2 FQNEAQ (reference sequence). The CDR3 reads CASRPSGNTEAFF. The CDR3 nucleotides are TGTGCCAGCCGCCCGTCGGGGAACACTGAAGCTTTCTTT.

This clonotype has a handful of counts. The chain has TRBV7-2 and TRBJ1-1, with D possibly matching TRBD1 (6 bases). Germline V CDR1 and CDR2: SGHTA, FQGNSA. With 1 base removed from V and 5 bases from J, the gap between germline ends came to 11 bases. CDR3 size: 14 residues. The CDR3 region has the DNA TGTGCCAGCAGCTTAGGTACAAGGGGGACTGAAGCTTTCTTT. It encodes CASSLGTRGTEAFF.

This clonotype appeared a few times. The V call is TRBV28, the J call TRBJ2-5; the match to TRBD1 covers 8 bases. J gave up 2 bases and V 4 bases, and 6 bases lay outside the gene matches. This CDR3 has 15 residues. Per the germline V gene, CDR1 is MDHEN and CDR2 is SYDVKM. The CDR3 DNA reads as TGTGCCAGCAGTTCACGGACAGGGCGGCAAGAGACCCAGTACTTC. Translating gives CASSSRTGRQETQYF.

The sample holds one count of this clonotype. The V call is TRBV18, the J call TRBJ2-1, with no clear D. Trimming stripped 1 base from V and 4 bases from J, with 11 bases between. The CDR3 covers 15 residues. Germline V gives CDR1 KGHSH, CDR2 LQKENI. The CDR3 reads CASSPHSPPYNEQFF. In DNA form, the CDR3 reads TGTGCCAGCTCACCACACAGCCCTCCTTACAATGAGCAGTTCTTC.

This clonotype has ten or more counts. V and J are TRBV6-5 and TRBJ2-1; tentative D call: TRBD2 (6 bases). CDR1 MNHEY and CDR2 SVGAGI come from the germline V gene. V was pared by 2 bases and J by 3 bases, with 11 bases between. CDR3 length equals 15 residues. The CDR3 loop reads CASSYGGGFYNEQFF. For the CDR3, the DNA is TGTGCCAGCAGTTACGGCGGAGGGTTCTACAATGAGCAGTTCTTC.

This clonotype occurred a few times. J is TRBJ2-7 and V is TRBV29-1, with 10 positions matching TRBD2. In germline, CDR1 is SQVTM, CDR2 ANQGSEA. V gave up 2 bases and J gave up 6 bases; unmatched junction bases: 7. The CDR3 runs 14 residues. DNA of the CDR3: TGCAGCGTTGAAATCGTAGCGGGGGGTGTCGAGCAGTACTTC. It encodes CSVEIVAGGVEQYF.

The genes are TRBV10-3 and TRBJ1-5, with D unclear. There are 14 residues in the CDR3. CDR1 and CDR2 from the germline V gene are ENHRY and SYGVKD. The V gene lost 5 bases and the J gene lost 7 bases, with 15 bases spanning the gap. The CDR3 bases are TGTGCCATCAGTCCAAGTATTCAACGGCAGCCCCAGCATTTT. Its protein is CAISPSIQRQPQHF.

This clonotype was observed many times. This sequence joins TRBV7-3 and TRBJ2-1, with 7 bases identical to TRBD2. CDR3 length equals 14 residues. In germline, CDR1 is SGHTA, CDR2 FQGTGA. The junction had 5 bases not matched to a gene; V was cut back by 0 bases and J by 9 bases. The chain's CDR3 is CASSLTAGASEQFF. For the CDR3, the DNA is TGTGCCAGCAGCTTAACGGCGGGAGCGAGTGAGCAGTTCTTC.

The chain is built from TRBV29-1 and TRBJ1-1; D unclear. Germline CDR1 and CDR2: SQVTM and ANQGSEA. The CDR3 extends over 13 amino acids. The V gene lost 4 bases and the J gene lost 0 bases, with 9 bases spanning the gap. The CDR3 DNA reads TGCAGCGTTGGAGCGGGGATGAACACTGAAGCTTTCTTT. Protein: CSVGAGMNTEAFF.

This clonotype was recorded many times. The chain carries TRBV7-2 and TRBJ2-1; TRBD1 matches 8 bases. This CDR3 is 16 amino acids long. The V and J ends lost 5 bases and 5 bases, in that order; junction bases with no gene match: 11. CDR1 is SGHTA and CDR2 is FQGNSA in the germline V gene. The CDR3 is CASSSTRQGANNEQFF. The CDR3 bases are TGTGCCAGCAGCAGTACTCGGCAGGGGGCTAACAATGAGCAGTTCTTC.

This clonotype was detected many times. The CDR3 loop is CASTHRGGQSTSGANVLTF. CDR3 DNA: TGTGCCAGTACACATAGGGGGGGACAGTCGACCTCTGGGGCCAACGTCCTGACTTTC. The gene calls are TRBV19 and TRBJ2-6; D might be TRBD1 or TRBD2, each matching 7 bases. The CDR3 totals 19 residues. The germline V gene encodes CDR1 LNHDA and CDR2 SQIVND (reference sequence). V lost 7 bases, J lost 0 bases, and 22 bases lay in between.

This clonotype appeared a few times. The chain is built from TRBV5-1 and TRBJ1-2; D is uncertain. The CDR3 spans 13 residues. Germline V gives CDR1 SGHRS, CDR2 YFSETQ. The V and J ends lost 2 bases and 6 bases respectively, with 11 bases between them. The CDR3 protein is CASSFEGSDGYTF. CDR3 coding DNA: TGCGCCAGCAGCTTCGAGGGATCTGATGGCTACACCTTC.

This clonotype was detected many times. V and J are TRBV29-1 and TRBJ2-5; TRBD1 agrees at 7 bases. V shed 6 bases and J 4 bases; nucleotides not matched to a gene: 8. This CDR3 is 13 amino acids long. Germline V gene sequence: CDR1 SQVTM, CDR2 ANQGSEA. The CDR3, as DNA: TGCAGCGTCGGTAAGGGGGCAGGAGAGACCCAGTACTTC. Its protein product is CSVGKGAGETQYF.

Regarding this clonotype: A much larger clone differs from this one at a single base, so this may be a read error. The J gene is TRBJ1-1, the V gene TRBV19; no reliable D call. With 7 bases removed from V and 4 bases from J, the gap between germline ends came to 19 bases. The CDR3 runs to 15 residues. Germline V gene lookup returns CDR1 LNHDA and CDR2 SQIVND (reference sequence). CDR3 in DNA: TGTGCCAGTACCCCTCGGACTGAGCTCAGCACTGAAGCTTTCTTT. Translating gives CASTPRTELSTEAFF.

This clonotype was counted ten times or more. The CDR3 region is CASSARLAGVSRNEQFF. The CDR3, as DNA: TGTGCCAGCAGTGCCCGACTAGCGGGAGTGTCACGGAATGAGCAGTTCTTC. The genes are TRBV12-3 or TRBV12-4 and TRBJ2-1; 12 bases line up with TRBD2. This CDR3 is 17 amino acids long. V lost 5 bases to trimming and J lost 7 bases; unmatched junction nucleotides: 12.

In its sample, this clonotype was seen many times. The J gene is TRBJ1-1, the V gene TRBV12-5; 7 bases map to TRBD1. The CDR3 sequence is 15 residues long. Germline CDR1 LGHNT, CDR2 FRNRAP. The ends lost 1 base at V and 5 bases at J; junction bases unmatched: 7. The CDR3 here is CASGLAHTGVTEAFF. In DNA form, the CDR3 reads TGTGCTAGTGGTTTGGCCCATACAGGGGTTACTGAAGCTTTCTTT.

This clonotype has just a few counts. This chain links TRBV5-1 with TRBJ1-6; 7 nucleotides align to TRBD1. CDR1 and CDR2 (germline): SGHRS, YFSETQ. After removal of 3 bases from V and 7 bases from J, the junction contained 4 bases not matched to a gene. CDR3 size: 14 residues. The CDR3: CASSSTGANSPLHF. For the CDR3, the DNA is TGCGCCAGCAGCTCCACAGGGGCGAATTCACCCCTCCACTTT.

This clonotype was recorded many times. The V and J genes are TRBV19 and TRBJ2-1; possible D gene TRBD2, 6 bases. The CDR3 runs 15 residues. Germline CDR1 and CDR2: LNHDA and SQIVND (reference sequence). V was trimmed by 6 bases and J by 3 bases, leaving 15 bases between them. The CDR3, as DNA: TGTGCCAGTAGCCCGGGCCGGGGGTTCTACAATGAGCAGTTCTTC. This sequence encodes CASSPGRGFYNEQFF.

This clonotype was detected many times. V is TRBV6-5 and J is TRBJ2-6; D remains ambiguous. Trimming shortened V by 2 bases and J by 0 bases, and 11 bases separated the two germline ends. Per germline, CDR1 MNHEY and CDR2 SVGAGI. There are 17 residues in the CDR3. The CDR3 nucleotides are TGTGCCAGCAGTTACGTAGACACTTCCTCTGGGGCCAACGTCCTGACTTTC. Protein sequence: CASSYVDTSSGANVLTF.

In its sample, this clonotype was seen many times. The chain employs TRBV7-2 and TRBJ1-5; possible D gene TRBD1, 6 bases. Germline V gene sequence: CDR1 SGHTA, CDR2 FQGNSA. This CDR3 region has 16 residues. Trimming left V 3 bases short and J 0 bases short, with 12 bases between. This chain's CDR3 is CASSLGGHHSNQPQHF. CDR3 DNA sequence: TGTGCCAGCAGCTTGGGGGGACACCATAGCAATCAGCCCCAGCATTTT.

This clonotype showed up many times. V and J are TRBV7-2 and TRBJ2-7; perhaps D is TRBD1 or TRBD2 (6 bases each). The germline gives CDR1 SGHTA, CDR2 FQGNSA. Trimming took off 8 bases at V and 5 bases at J, with 19 bases between the two ends. The CDR3 loop spans 14 amino acids. The CDR3 bases are TGTGCCAGCTCCCCCGGGGGCAGGGCCCACGAGCAGTACTTC. Protein product: CASSPGGRAHEQYF.